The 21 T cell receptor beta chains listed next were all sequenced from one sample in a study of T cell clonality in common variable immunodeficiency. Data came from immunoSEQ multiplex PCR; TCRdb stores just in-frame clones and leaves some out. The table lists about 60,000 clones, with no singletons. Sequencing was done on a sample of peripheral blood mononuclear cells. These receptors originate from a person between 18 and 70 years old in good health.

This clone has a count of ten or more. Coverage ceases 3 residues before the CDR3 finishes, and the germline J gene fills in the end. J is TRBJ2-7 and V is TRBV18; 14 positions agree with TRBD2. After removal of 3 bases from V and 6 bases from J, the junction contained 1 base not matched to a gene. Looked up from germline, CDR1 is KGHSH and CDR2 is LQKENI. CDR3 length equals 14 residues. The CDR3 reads CASSPGTSGSEQYF. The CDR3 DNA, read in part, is TGTGCCAGCTCACCCGGGACTAGCGGGAGCGAG.

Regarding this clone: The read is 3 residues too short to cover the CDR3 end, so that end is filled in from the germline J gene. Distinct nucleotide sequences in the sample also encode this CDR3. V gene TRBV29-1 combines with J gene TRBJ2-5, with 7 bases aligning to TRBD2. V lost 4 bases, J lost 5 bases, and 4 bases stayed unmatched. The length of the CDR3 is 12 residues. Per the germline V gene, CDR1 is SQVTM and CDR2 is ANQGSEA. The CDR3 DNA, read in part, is TGCAGCGTTGTACGGGGGGAGGAGACC. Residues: CSVVRGEET. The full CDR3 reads CSVVRGEETQYF.

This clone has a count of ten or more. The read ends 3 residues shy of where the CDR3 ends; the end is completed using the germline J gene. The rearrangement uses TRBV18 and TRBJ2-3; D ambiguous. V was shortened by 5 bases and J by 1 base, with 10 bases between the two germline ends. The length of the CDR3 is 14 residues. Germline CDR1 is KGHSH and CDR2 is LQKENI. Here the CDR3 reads CASSSSSGTDTQYF. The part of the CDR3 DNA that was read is TGTGCCAGCTCATCCTCGTCCGGCACAGATACG.

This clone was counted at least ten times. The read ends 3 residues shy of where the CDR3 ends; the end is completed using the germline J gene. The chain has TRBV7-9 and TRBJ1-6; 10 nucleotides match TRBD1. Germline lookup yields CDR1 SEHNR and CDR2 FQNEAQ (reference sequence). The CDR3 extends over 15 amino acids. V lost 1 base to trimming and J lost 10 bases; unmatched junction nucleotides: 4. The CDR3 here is CASSLVGQGISPLHF. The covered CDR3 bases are TGTGCCAGCAGCTTAGTGGGACAGGGGATCTCACCC.

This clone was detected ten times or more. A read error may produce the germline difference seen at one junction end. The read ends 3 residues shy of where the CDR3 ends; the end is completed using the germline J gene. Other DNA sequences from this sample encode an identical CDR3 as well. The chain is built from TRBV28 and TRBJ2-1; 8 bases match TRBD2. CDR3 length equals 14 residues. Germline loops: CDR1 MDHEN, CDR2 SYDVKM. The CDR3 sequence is CASILTSGYNEQFF. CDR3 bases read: TGTGCCAGCATTTTAACTAGCGGCTACAATGAG.

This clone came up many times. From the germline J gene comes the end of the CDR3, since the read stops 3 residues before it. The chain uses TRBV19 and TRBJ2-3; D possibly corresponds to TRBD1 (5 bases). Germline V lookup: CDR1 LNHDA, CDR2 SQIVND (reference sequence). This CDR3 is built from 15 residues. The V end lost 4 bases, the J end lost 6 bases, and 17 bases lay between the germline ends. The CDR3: CASSTRVRGRDTQYF. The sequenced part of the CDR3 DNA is TGTGCCAGTAGTACAAGGGTTAGGGGCCGGGATACG.

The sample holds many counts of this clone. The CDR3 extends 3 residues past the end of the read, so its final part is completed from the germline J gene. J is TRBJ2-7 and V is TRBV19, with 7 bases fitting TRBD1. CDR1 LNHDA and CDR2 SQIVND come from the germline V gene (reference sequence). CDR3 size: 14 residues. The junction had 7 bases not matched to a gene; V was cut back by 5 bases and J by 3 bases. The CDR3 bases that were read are TGTGCCAGTAGTGAAGGACAGGTTAACTACGAG. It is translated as CASSEGQVNYE. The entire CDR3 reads CASSEGQVNYEQYF.

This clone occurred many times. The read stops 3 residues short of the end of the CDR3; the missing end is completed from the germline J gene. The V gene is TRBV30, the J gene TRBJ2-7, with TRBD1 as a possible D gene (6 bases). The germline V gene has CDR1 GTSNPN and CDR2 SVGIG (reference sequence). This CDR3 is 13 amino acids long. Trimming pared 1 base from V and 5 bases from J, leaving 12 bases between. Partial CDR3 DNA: TGTGCCTGGAGTGCTTACAGGGTCAACGAG. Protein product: CAWSAYRVNE. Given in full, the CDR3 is CAWSAYRVNEQYF.

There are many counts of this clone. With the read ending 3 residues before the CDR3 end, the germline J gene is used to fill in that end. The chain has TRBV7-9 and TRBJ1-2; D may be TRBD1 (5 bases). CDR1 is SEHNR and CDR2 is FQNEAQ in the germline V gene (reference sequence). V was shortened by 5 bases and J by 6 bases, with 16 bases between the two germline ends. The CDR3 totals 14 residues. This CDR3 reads CASSQAFRGDGYTF. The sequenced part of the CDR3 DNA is TGTGCCAGCAGCCAGGCCTTTAGGGGAGATGGC.

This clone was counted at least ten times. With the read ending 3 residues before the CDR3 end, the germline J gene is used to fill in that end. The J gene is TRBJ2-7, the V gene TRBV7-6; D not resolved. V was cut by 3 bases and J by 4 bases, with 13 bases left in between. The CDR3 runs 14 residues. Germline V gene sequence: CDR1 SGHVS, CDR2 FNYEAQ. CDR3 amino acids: CASSFDTKGYEQYF. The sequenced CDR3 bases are TGTGCCAGCAGCTTTGATACAAAGGGTTACGAG.

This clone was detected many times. The part of the CDR3 DNA that was read is TGTGCCAGCAGCTTATCTGCGGGAGCCCCCGGGAATGAG. As protein: CASSLSAGAPGNE. The entire CDR3 protein reads CASSLSAGAPGNEQFF. The genes are TRBV13 and TRBJ2-1; 7 nucleotides match TRBD2. The read ends 3 residues early relative to the CDR3; the germline J gene fills the gap. V was clipped by 2 bases and J by 7 bases; unmatched bases: 11. This CDR3 spans 16 amino acids. The V gene's germline CDR1 is PRHDT and CDR2 FYEKMQ (reference sequence). Complete variable domain (other parts from reference TRBV13 and TRBJ2-1): AAGVIQSPRHLIKEKRETATLKCYPIPRHDTVYWYQQGPGQDPQFLISFYEKMQSDKGSIPDRFSAQQFSDYHSELNMSSLELGDSALYFCASSLSAGAPGNEQFFGPGTRLTVL.

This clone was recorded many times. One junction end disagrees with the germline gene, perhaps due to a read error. The CDR3 DNA, read in part, is TGCGCCAGCAGCCAAGATGGGGCACTGAACACTGAA. Translating gives CASSQDGALNTE. The entire CDR3 is CASSQDGALNTEAFF. The chain employs TRBV4-2 and TRBJ1-1, with D possibly matching TRBD1 (5 bases). From the germline J gene comes the end of the CDR3, since the read stops 3 residues before it. CDR3 length: 15 amino acids. CDR1 is LGHNA, CDR2 YNFKEQ, per germline.

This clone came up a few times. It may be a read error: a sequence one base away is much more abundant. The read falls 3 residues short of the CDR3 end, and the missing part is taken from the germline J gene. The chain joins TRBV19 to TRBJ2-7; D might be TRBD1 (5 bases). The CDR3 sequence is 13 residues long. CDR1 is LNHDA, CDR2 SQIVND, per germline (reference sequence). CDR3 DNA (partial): TGTACCAGTAGTTCCAGGGTTACCTACGAG. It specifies CTSSSRVTYE. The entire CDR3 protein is CTSSSRVTYEQYF.

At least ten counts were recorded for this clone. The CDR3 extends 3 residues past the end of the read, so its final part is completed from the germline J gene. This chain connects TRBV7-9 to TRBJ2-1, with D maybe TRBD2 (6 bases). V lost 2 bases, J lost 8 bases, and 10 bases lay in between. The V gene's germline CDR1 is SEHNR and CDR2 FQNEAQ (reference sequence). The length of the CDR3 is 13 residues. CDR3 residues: CASSLTLADEQFF. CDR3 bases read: TGTGCCAGCAGCTTAACACTAGCCGATGAG.

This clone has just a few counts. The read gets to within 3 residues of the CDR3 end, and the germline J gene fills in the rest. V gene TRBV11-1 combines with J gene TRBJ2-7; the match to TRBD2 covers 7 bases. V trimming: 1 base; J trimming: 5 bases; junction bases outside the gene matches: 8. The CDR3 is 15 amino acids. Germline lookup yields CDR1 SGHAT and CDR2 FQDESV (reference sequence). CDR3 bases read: TGTGCCAGCAGCTTAGGTCTAGCGGCCCAGGACGAG. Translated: CASSLGLAAQDE. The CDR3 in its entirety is CASSLGLAAQDEQYF.

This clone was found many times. The sequenced part of the CDR3 DNA is TGTGCCAGCAGCTTAGAGGGGGGACAGACCTACGAG. Amino acids: CASSLEGGQTYE. The whole CDR3 sequence is CASSLEGGQTYEQYF. The chain links TRBV7-6 to TRBJ2-7, with D perhaps TRBD1 (7 bases). The read is 3 residues too short to cover the CDR3 end, so that end is filled in from the germline J gene. The CDR3 runs 15 residues. Trimming left V 1 base short and J 2 bases short, with 12 bases between. The germline V gene has CDR1 SGHVS and CDR2 FNYEAQ.

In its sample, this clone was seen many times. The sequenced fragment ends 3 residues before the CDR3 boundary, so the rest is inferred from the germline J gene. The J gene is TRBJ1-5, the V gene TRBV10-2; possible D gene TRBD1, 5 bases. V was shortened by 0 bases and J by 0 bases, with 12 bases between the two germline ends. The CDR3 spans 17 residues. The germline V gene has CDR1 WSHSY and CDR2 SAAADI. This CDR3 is CASSESSRGYSNQPQHF. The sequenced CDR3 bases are TGCGCCAGCAGTGAGTCGTCGAGGGGATATAGCAATCAGCCC.

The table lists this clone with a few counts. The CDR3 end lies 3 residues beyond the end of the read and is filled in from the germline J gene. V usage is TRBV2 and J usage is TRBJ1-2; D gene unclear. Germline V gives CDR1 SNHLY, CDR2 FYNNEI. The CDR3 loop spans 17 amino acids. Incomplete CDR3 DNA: TGTGCCAGCAGTGAAAGGCTAGCGGGAGACTTCACAGATACC. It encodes CASSERLAGDFTDT. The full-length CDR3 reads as CASSERLAGDFTDTYTF.

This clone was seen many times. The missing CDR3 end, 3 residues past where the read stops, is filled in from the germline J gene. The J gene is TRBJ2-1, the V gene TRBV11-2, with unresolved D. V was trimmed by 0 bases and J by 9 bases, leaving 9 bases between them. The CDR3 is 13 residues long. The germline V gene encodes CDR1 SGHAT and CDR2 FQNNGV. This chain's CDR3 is CASSLDGIGEQFF. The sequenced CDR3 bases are TGTGCCAGCAGCTTAGATGGTATCGGTGAG.

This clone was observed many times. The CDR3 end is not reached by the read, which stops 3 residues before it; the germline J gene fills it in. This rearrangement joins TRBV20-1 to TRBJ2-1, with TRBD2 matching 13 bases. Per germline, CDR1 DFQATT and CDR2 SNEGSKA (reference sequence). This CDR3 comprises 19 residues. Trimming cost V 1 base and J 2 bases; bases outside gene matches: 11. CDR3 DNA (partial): TGCAGTGCTAGAGGGCCGGGACTAGCGGGATACACCCCCTACAATGAG. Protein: CSARGPGLAGYTPYNE. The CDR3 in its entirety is CSARGPGLAGYTPYNEQFF.

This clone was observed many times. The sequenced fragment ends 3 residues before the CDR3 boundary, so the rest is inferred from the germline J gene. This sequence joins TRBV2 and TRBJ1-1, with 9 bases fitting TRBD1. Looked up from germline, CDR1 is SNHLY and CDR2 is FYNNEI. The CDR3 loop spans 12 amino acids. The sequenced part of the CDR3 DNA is TGTGCCAGGGGACAGGGCGAACGGGAA. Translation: CARGQGERE. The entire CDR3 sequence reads CARGQGEREAFF.